The present entry profiles one TCR beta chain with its context. Its recognized antigen is unknown. Within one base of it there is no much larger clone, and no base qualities were kept. The CDR3 runs 15 amino acids, cysteine and phenylalanine included. Just the 45-base CDR3 DNA is kept, in frame starting at base 1. The germline V gene (reference sequence) yields MNHEY for CDR1 and SMNVEV for CDR2. V and J are truncated by 5 bases and 4 bases respectively, leaving an intervening sequence of 18 bases. The data belong to a study of CD8 T cells in Susac syndrome (dated by TCRdb to between 2018 and 2021). Looking at the study overall: Of the Susac syndrome patients who were sequenced, roughly 6 had clinically active disease and about eight were in clinical remission. At the time of blood withdrawal, Susac syndrome patients were either therapy-naive, taking corticosteroids (with some also receiving IVIg), or on IVIg alone. The study used repertoire sequencing to test whether antigen drove CD8+ T cell activation and differentiation in Susac syndrome. Clonality of the CD8+ T cell repertoire was compared between more than 9 healthy donors, approximately 14 Susac syndrome patients and some 15 multiple sclerosis patients.

RNA was extracted with the RNeasy kit and roughly 0.45 to 1 ug was reverse transcribed using random hexamers. The immunoSEQ multiplex PCR assay, which covers 54 Vbeta and 13 Jbeta segments, was used to amplify TCR beta CDR3 regions. PCR amplification bias was corrected using a synthetic template baseline for primer optimization and computational correction. The study's processing was this. Reads were assigned to V, D and J genes according to IMGT and analyzed in immunoSEQ Analyzer, with only productive sequences retained. Clonality was calculated as one minus the Shannon entropy normalized by log2 of the number of productive unique sequences. Public and private clones were assessed among the 100 most prevalent clones of each patient and control. Susac-specific clones were defined as absent from healthy and MS cohorts, approximately 1,000 published viral clones and other ImmuneACCESS disease sequences. TCRdb itself trimmed the public reads at Q25 with fastp, ran MiXCR and retained productive beta chains. Each entry merges the rows of one CDR3 protein and shows their most common DNA and genes. The V and J calls were determined by TCRdb, not by the authors. The sample contains around 150,000 distinct CDR3 sequences, approximately 95% of them found a single time. About 0.18% of the sample is taken by the ten largest.

Peripheral blood CD8+ and CD4+ T cells from healthy donors, Susac syndrome patients and multiple sclerosis patients were profiled using high-throughput TCR beta sequencing. Susac syndrome patients met recently defined diagnostic criteria for definite or probable disease. Bulk CD8+ and CD4+ T cells were purified magnetically by negative isolation, whereas CD8+ TEMRA cells were enriched by FACS. Blood was drawn into EDTA tubes, processed within 24 hours, and PBMCs were isolated by density gradient centrifugation. PBMCs intended for TCR sequencing were cryopreserved in liquid nitrogen and thawed later in a water bath at 37 degrees C. Purity of sorted or isolated CD4+, CD8+ and CD8+ TEMRA cells was at least 90%. Summary of the overall study and its limitations: The study acknowledged that relatively few individuals were included in the TCR sequencing and HLA analysis. In the total CD8+ and CD8+ TEMRA repertoires, about 16 and five Susac-specific public clones, respectively, were identified. Clonal expansion was seen in Susac syndrome CD8+ repertoires, peaking in CD8+ TEMRA cells and being greater in clinically active patients than in remitting ones.

The sequence is built from TRBV27 and TRBJ2-7, with no reliable assignment of the D segment. Sequencing was carried out using CD8+ T cells from PBMCs. The TCR was taken from a human donor with Susac syndrome. The CDR3 loop reads CASSPPLATLYEQYF. In nucleotide form, the sequence is TGTGCCAGCAGTCCCCCCCTCGCGACACTTTACGAGCAGTACTTC.